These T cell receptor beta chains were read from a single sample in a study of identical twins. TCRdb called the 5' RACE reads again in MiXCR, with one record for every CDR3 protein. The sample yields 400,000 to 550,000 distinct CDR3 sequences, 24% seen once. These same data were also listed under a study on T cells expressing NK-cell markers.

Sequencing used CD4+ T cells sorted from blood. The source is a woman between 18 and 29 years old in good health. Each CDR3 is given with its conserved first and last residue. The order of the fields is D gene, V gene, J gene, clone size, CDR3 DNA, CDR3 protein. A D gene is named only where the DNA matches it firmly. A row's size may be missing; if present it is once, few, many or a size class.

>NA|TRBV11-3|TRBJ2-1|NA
TGTGCCAGCAGCTTAGGGTGGGACTCGGATACCAATGAGCAGTTCTTC
CASSLGWDSDTNEQFF
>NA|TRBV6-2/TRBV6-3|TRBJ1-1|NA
TGTGCCAGCAGACTTTCGGGGAGGAACACTGAAGCTTTCTTT
CASRLSGRNTEAFF
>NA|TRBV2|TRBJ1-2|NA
TGTGCCAGCTCCACCCAACAGAGGGTCCTCTATGGCTACACCTTC
CASSTQQRVLYGYTF
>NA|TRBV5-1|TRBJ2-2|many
TGCGCCAGCAGCCCGAGTCCAGGGGCGATCAACACCGGGGAGCTGTTTTTT
CASSPSPGAINTGELFF
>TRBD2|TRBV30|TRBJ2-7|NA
TGTGCCTGGAGCTGGACTAGCGGAACCTACGAGCAGTACTTC
CAWSWTSGTYEQYF
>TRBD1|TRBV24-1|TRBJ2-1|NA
TGTGCCACCAGTGATTACTCCGGGACAGGGACCAATGAGCAGTTCTTC
CATSDYSGTGTNEQFF
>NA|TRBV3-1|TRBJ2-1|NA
TGTGCCAGCAGCCAAGGTCCAAATTCCTACAATGAGCAGTTCTTC
CASSQGPNSYNEQFF
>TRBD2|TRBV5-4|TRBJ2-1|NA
TGTGCCAGCAGTTCAGCGGGAGTATCCGAGCAGTTCTTC
CASSSAGVSEQFF
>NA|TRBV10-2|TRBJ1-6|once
TGCGCCAGCAGTGTACAGCTAAGAGGTTATAATTCACCCCTCCACTTT
CASSVQLRGYNSPLHF
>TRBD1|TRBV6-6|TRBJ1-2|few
TGTGCCAGCACAACAGGGGGCTATGGCTACACCTTC
CASTTGGYGYTF
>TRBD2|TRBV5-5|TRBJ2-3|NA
TGTGCCAGCAGCTTGGGACTAGCGGTGATCACAGATACGCAGTATTTT
CASSLGLAVITDTQYF
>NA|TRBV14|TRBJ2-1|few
TGTGCCAGCAGCCAAGATTGGCAAGAGCAGTTCTTC
CASSQDWQEQFF
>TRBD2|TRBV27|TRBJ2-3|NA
TGTGCCAGCACCAAGACTAGCTTGGCTGATACGCAGTATTTT
CASTKTSLADTQYF
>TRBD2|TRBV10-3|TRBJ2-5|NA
TGTGCCATCAGTGAGTCGACTAGCGGGGGGCAAGAGACCCAGTACTTC
CAISESTSGGQETQYF
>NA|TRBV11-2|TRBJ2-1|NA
TGTGCCAGCAGCTTAGTTGGGTCAAATGAGCAGTTCTTC
CASSLVGSNEQFF
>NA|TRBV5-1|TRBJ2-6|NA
TGCGCCAGCAGCACCGTTCAGGCGATCTCTGGGGCCAACGTCCTGACTTTC
CASSTVQAISGANVLTF
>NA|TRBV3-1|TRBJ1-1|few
TGTGCCAGCAGCCAAGTGGGCAGGGAAGCTTTCTTT
CASSQVGREAFF
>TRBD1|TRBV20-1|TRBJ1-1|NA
TGCAGTGCTAGCGCCAGGGGGGGGATTGGCACTGAAGCTTTCTTT
CSASARGGIGTEAFF
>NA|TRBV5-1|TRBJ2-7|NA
TGCGCCAGCAGCTTGGACAGGTCTTGGTTCGAGCAGTACTTC
CASSLDRSWFEQYF
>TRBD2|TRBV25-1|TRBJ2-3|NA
TGTGCCAGCAGCCCCCCCCGGGGGGGAGATACGCAGTATTTT
CASSPPRGGDTQYF
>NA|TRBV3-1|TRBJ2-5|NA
TGTGCCAGCAGCCAATGGGACGGGATCCAAGAGACCCAGTACTTC
CASSQWDGIQETQYF
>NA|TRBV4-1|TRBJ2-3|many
TGCGCCAGCAGAGCGACAGGCACAGATACGCAGTATTTT
CASRATGTDTQYF
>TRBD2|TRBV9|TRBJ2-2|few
TGTGCCAGCAGCGTAGGATTGAGGGGACTAGCGGGAGCGGCCGGGGAGCTGTTTTTT
CASSVGLRGLAGAAGELFF
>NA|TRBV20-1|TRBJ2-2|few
TGCAGTGCTAGAGATCAGCGGAGGAACACCGGGGAGCTGTTTTTT
CSARDQRRNTGELFF
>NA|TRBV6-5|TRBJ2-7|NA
TGTGCCAGCAGTTCTGGTCCCAGGGCCCTCTACGAGCAGTACTTC
CASSSGPRALYEQYF
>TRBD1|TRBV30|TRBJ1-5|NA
TGTGCCTGGGGAAAGAGCCCGGGACAGGAGAATCAGCCCCAGCATTTT
CAWGKSPGQENQPQHF
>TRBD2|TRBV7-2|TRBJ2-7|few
TGTGCCAGCAGCTTAACTAGCGGGGTCGCCTACGAGCAGTACTTC
CASSLTSGVAYEQYF
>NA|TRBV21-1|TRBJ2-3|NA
TGTGCCAGCAGCAAAATGGGGTTGACTAGCGGGAGACCCGATACGCAGTATTTT
CASSKMGLTSGRPDTQYF
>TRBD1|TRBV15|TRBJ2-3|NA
TGTGCCACCAGCAGGGGTACAGGGGGCACAGATACGCAGTATTTT
CATSRGTGGTDTQYF
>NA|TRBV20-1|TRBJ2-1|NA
TGCAGTGCTACATTAGCGGCGCAGCAGTTCTTC
CSATLAAQQFF
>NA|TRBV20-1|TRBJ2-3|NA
TGCAGTGCTACCCAGGGCGGGAATACAGATACGCAGTATTTT
CSATQGGNTDTQYF
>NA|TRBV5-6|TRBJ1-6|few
TGTGCCAGCAGCTTTCGGAGGGATTCACCCCTCCACTTT
CASSFRRDSPLHF
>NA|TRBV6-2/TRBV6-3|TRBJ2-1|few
TGTGCCAGCCAACGTGGTCCCGGGAATGAGCAGTTCTTC
CASQRGPGNEQFF
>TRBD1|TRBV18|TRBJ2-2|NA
TGTGCCAGCTCACCGAGGACAGGGAATCCCGGGGAGCTGTTTTTT
CASSPRTGNPGELFF
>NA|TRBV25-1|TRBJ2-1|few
TGTGCCAGCAGTGAATACCGGCGAGACTACAATGAGCAGTTCTTC
CASSEYRRDYNEQFF
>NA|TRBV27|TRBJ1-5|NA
TGTGCCAGCAGTCTCTTTGGACGGAGCAATCAGCCCCAGCATTTT
CASSLFGRSNQPQHF